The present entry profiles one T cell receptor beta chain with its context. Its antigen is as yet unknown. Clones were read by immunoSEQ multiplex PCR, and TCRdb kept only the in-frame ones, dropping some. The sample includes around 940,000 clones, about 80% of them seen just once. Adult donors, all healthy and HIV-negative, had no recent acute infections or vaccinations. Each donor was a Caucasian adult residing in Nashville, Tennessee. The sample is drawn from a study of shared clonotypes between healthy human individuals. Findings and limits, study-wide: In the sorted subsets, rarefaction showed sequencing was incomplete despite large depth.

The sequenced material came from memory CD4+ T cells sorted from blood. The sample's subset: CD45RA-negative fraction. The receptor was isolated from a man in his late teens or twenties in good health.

In DNA form, the CDR3 reads TGCGCCAGCAGTCGGAGACTAGCGGGAGGGTACAATGAGCAGTTCTTC. This sequence encodes CASSRRLAGGYNEQFF. The V call is TRBV23-1, the J call TRBJ2-1; 14 nucleotides agree with TRBD2. TRBV23-1 is filed as an ORF, its function uncertain. The CDR3 spans 16 residues. The ends lost 4 bases at V and 4 bases at J; junction bases unmatched: 3.